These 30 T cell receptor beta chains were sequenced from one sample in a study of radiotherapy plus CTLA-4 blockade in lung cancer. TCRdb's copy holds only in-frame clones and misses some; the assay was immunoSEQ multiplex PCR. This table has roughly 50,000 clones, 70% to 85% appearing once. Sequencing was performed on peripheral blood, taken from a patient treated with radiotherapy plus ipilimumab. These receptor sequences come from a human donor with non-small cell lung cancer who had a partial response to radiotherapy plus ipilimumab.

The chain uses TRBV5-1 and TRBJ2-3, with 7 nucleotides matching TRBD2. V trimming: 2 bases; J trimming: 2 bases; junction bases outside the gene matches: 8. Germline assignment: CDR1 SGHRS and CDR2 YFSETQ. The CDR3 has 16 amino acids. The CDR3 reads CASSFGLAADTDTQYF. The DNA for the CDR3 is TGCGCCAGCAGCTTTGGGCTAGCGGCAGACACAGATACGCAGTATTTT. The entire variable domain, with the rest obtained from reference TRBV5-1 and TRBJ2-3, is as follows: KAGVTQTPRYLIKTRGQQVTLSCSPISGHRSVSWYQQTPGQGLQFLFEYFSETQRNKGNFPGRFSGRQFSNSRSEMNVSTLELGDSALYLCASSFGLAADTDTQYFGPGTRLTVL.

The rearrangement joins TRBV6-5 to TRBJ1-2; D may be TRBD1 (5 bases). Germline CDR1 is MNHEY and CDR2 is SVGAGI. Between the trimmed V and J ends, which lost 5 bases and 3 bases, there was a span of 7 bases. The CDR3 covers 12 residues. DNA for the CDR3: TGTGCCAGCAGTACACAGGACTATGGCTACACCTTC. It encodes CASSTQDYGYTF.

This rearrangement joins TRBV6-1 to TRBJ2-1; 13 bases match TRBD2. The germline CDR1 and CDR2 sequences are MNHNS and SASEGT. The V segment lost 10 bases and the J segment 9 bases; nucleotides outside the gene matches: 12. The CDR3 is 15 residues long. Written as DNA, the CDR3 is TGTGCCACCCGACTAGCGGGGGGATCTTCGAGTGAGCAGTTCTTC. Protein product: CATRLAGGSSSEQFF.

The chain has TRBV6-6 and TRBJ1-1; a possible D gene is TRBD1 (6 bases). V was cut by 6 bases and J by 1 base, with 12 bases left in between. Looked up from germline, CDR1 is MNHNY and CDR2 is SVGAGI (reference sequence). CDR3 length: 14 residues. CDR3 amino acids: CASSNKGQNTEAFF. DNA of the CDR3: TGTGCCAGCAGCAACAAGGGACAGAACACTGAAGCTTTCTTT.

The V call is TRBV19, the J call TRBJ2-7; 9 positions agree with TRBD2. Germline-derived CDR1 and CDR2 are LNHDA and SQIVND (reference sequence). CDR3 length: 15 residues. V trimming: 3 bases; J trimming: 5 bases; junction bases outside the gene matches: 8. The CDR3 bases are TGTGCCAGTAGTATCAGTGGACTAGCGCCCCACGAGCAGTACTTC. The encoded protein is CASSISGLAPHEQYF. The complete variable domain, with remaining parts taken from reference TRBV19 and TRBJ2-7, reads DGGITQSPKYLFRKEGQNVTLSCEQNLNHDAMYWYRQDPGQGLRLIYYSQIVNDFQKGDIAEGYSVSREKKESFPLTVTSAQKNPTAFYLCASSISGLAPHEQYFGPGTRLTVT.

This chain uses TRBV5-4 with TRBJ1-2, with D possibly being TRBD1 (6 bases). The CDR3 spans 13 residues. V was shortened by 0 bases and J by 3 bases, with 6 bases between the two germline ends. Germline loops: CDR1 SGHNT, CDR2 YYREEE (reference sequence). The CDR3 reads CASSLAGDYGYTF. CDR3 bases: TGTGCCAGCAGCTTGGCAGGGGACTATGGCTACACCTTC.

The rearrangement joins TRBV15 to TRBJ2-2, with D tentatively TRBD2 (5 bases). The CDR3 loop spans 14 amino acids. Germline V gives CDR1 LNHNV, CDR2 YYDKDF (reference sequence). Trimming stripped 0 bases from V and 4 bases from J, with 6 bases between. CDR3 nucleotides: TGTGCCACCAGCAGAGATCGGGGCACCGGGGAGCTGTTTTTT. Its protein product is CATSRDRGTGELFF.

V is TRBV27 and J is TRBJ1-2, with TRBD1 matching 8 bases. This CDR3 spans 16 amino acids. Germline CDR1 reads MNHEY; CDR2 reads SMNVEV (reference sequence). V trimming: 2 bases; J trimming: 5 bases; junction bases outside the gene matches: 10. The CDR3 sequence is CASSLTFNRGRYGYTF. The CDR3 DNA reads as TGTGCCAGCAGTTTAACTTTTAACAGGGGGAGGTATGGCTACACCTTC.

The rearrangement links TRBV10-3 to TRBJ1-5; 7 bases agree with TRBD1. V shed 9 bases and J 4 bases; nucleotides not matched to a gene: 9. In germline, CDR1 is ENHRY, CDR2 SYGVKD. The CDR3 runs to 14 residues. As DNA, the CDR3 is TGTGCCATTTCCGGGACAGTGGGGAATCAGCCCCAGCATTTT. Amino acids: CAISGTVGNQPQHF.

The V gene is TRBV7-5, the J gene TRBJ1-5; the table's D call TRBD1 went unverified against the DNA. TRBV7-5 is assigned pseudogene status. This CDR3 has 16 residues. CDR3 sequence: CARSLRGRVANQPQHF. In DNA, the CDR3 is TGTGCCAGAAGCTTAAGGGGCCGTGTGGCAAATCAGCCCCAGCATTTT.

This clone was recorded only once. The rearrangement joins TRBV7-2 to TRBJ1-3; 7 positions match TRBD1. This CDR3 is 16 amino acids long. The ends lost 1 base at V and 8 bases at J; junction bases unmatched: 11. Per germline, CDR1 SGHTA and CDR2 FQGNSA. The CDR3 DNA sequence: TGTGCCAGCAGCTTAGTCGCCGGACAGGCTCCGGACACCATATATTTT. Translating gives CASSLVAGQAPDTIYF.

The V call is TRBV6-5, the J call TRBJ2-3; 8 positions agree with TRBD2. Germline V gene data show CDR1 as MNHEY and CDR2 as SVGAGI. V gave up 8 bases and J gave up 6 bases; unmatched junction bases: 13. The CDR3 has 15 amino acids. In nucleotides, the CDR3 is TGTGCCAGCCGGGAGGGTATAGGTTCTGAGGATACGCAGTATTTT. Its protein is CASREGIGSEDTQYF.

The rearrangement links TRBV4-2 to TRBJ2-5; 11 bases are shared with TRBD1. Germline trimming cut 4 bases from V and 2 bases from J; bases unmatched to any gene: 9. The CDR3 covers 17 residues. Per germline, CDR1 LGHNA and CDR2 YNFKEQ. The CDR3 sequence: CASSPLKGDRGQETQYF. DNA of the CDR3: TGTGCCAGCAGCCCCCTAAAAGGGGACAGGGGGCAAGAGACCCAGTACTTC.

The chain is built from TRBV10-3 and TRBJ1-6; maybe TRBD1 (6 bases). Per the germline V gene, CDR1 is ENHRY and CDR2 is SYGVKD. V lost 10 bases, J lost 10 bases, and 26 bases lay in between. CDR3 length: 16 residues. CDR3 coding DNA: TGTGCCACCTCCAGAAACGCCAGGGGCAGGACGTCACCCCTCCACTTT. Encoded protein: CATSRNARGRTSPLHF.

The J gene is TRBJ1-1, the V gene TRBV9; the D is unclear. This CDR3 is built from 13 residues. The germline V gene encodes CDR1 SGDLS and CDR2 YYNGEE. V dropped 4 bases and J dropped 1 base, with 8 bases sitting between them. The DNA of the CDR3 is TGTGCCAGCAGCCCTCGACAGAACACTGAAGCTTTCTTT. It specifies CASSPRQNTEAFF.

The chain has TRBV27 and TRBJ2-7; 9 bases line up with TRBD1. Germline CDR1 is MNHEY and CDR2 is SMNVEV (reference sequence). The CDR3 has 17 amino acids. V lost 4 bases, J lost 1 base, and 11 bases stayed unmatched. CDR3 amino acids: CASSSVPPDRGSYEQYF. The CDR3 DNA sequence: TGTGCCAGCAGTTCCGTTCCTCCCGACAGGGGGTCCTACGAGCAGTACTTC.

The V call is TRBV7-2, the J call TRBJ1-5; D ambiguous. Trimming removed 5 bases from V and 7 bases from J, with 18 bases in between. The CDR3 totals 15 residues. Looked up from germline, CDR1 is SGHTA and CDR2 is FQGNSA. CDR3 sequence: CASSPSLGLGQPQHF. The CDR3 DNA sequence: TGTGCCAGCAGCCCTTCGCTAGGTCTTGGGCAGCCCCAGCATTTT. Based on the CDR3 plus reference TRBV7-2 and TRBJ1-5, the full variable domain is GAGVSQSPSNKVTEKGKDVELRCDPISGHTALYWYRQSLGQGLEFLIYFQGNSAPDKSGLPSDRFSAERTGGSVSTLTIQRTQQEDSAVYLCASSPSLGLGQPQHFGDGTRLSIL.

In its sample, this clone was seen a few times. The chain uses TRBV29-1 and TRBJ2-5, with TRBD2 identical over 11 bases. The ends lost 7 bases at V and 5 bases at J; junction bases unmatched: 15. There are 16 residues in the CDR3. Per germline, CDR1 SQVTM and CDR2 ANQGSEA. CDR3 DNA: TGCAGCGCCAAGAAGGGTCTAGCGGGAGGTGGGGAGACCCAGTACTTC. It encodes CSAKKGLAGGGETQYF. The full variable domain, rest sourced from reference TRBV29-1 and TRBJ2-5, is SAVISQKPSRDICQRGTSLTIQCQVDSQVTMMFWYRQQPGQSLTLIATANQGSEATYESGFVIDKFPISRPNLTFSTLTVSNMSPEDSSIYLCSAKKGLAGGGETQYFGPGTRLLVL.

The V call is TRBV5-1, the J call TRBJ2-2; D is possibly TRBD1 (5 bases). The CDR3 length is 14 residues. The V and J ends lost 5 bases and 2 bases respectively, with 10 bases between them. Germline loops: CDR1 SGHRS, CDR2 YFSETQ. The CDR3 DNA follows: TGCGCCAGCAGTGTGGGGCCCAACACCGGGGAGCTGTTTTTT. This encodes CASSVGPNTGELFF.

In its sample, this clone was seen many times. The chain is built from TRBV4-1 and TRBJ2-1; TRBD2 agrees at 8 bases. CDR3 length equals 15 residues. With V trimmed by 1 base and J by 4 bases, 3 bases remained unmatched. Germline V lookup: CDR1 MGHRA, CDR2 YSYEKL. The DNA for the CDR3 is TGCGCCAGCAGCCAAGGTAGCGGGGATTACAATGAGCAGTTCTTC. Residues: CASSQGSGDYNEQFF.

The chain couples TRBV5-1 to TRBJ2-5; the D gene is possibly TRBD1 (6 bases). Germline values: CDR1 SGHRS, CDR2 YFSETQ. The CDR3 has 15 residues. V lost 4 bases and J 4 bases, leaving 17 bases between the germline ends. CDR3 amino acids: CASSPTSQGTETQYF. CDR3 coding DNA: TGCGCCAGCAGCCCAACCAGCCAGGGGACAGAGACCCAGTACTTC.

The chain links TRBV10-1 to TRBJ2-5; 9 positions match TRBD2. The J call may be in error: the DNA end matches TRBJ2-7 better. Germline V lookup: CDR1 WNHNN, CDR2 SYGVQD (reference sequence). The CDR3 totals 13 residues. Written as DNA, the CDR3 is TGCGCCAGCGCTAGCGGGGATAACTACGAGCAGTACTTC. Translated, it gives CASASGDNYEQYF.

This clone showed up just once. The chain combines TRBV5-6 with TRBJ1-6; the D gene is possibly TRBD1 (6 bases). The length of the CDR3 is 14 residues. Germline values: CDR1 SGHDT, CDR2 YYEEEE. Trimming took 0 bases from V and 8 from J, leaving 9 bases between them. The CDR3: CASSLGAGDSPLHF. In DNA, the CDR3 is TGTGCCAGCAGCTTGGGGGCAGGGGATTCACCCCTCCACTTT. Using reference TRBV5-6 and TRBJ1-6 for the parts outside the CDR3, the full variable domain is DAGVTQSPTHLIKTRGQQVTLRCSPKSGHDTVSWYQQALGQGPQFIFQYYEEEERQRGNFPDRFSGHQFPNYSSELNVNALLLGDSALYLCASSLGAGDSPLHFGNGTRLTVT.

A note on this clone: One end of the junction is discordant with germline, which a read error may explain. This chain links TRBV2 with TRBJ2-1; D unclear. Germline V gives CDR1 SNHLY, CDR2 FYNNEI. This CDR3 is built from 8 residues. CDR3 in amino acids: CASKRGLF. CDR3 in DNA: TGTGCCAGCAAGCGTGGCCTCTTC. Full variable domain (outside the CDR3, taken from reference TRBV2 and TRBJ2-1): EPEVTQTPSHQVTQMGQEVILRCVPISNHLYFYWYRQILGQKVEFLVSFYNNEISEKSEIFDDQFSVERPDGSNFTLKIRSTKLEDSAMYFCASKRGLFGPGTRLTVL.

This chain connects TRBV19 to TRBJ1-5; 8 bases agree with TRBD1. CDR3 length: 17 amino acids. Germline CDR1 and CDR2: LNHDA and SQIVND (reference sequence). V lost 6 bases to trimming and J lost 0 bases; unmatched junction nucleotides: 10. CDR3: CASRIIQGGSSNQPQHF. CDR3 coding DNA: TGTGCCAGTAGAATAATACAGGGGGGGAGTAGCAATCAGCCCCAGCATTTT. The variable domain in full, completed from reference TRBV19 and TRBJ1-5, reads DGGITQSPKYLFRKEGQNVTLSCEQNLNHDAMYWYRQDPGQGLRLIYYSQIVNDFQKGDIAEGYSVSREKKESFPLTVTSAQKNPTAFYLCASRIIQGGSSNQPQHFGDGTRLSIL.

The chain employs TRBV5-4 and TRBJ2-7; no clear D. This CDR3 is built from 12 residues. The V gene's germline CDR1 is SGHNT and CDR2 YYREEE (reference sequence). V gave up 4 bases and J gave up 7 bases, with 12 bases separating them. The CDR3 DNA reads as TGTGCCAGCAGCCTCGGAACGCGGGAGCAGTACTTC. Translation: CASSLGTREQYF.

DNA for the CDR3: TGTGCCAGCAGCCCTCCCCGAGACAGGGGCAATGAGCAGTTCTTC. Its translation is CASSPPRDRGNEQFF. The chain combines TRBV7-8 with TRBJ2-1; TRBD1 agrees at 8 bases. This CDR3 region has 15 residues. V was pared by 5 bases and J by 6 bases, with 9 bases of the junction left unmatched. Germline CDR1 and CDR2: SGHVS and FQNEAQ.

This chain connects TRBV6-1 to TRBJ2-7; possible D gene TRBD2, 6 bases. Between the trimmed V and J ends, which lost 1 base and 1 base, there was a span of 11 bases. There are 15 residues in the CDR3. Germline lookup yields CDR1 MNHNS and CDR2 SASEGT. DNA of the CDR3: TGTGCCAGCAGTGAAGAATACGGGGGTTCCTACGAGCAGTACTTC. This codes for CASSEEYGGSYEQYF.

The CDR3 nucleotides read TGTGCCAGCAGCTCACAGGGGGCAGGAGAGACCCAGTACTTC. Translating it yields CASSSQGAGETQYF. V and J are TRBV5-5 and TRBJ2-5; 9 bases are shared with TRBD1. There are 14 residues in the CDR3. CDR1 is SGHKS and CDR2 is YYEKEE in the germline V gene (reference sequence). Trimming cost V 3 bases and J 4 bases; bases outside gene matches: 4.

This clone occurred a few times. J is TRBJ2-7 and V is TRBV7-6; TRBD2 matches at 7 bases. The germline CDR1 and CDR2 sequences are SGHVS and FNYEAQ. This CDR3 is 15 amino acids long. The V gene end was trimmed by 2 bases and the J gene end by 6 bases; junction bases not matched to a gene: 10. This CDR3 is CASSLSPDGEGEQYF. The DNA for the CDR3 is TGTGCCAGCAGCTTATCCCCGGACGGGGAGGGCGAGCAGTACTTC.